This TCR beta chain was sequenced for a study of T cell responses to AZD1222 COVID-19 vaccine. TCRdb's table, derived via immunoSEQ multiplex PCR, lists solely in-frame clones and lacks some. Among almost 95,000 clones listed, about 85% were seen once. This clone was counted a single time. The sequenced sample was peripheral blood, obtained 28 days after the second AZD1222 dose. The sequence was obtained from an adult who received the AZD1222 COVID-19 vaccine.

This CDR3 reads CASSARQGPGGAEAFF. CDR3 bases: TGTGCCAGCAGTGCCCGACAGGGTCCCGGAGGGGCTGAAGCTTTCTTT. J is TRBJ1-1 and V is TRBV27; 7 bases fit TRBD1. The germline CDR1 and CDR2 sequences are MNHEY and SMNVEV (reference sequence). CDR3 length: 16 amino acids. The junction had 15 bases not matched to a gene; V was cut back by 5 bases and J by 6 bases.